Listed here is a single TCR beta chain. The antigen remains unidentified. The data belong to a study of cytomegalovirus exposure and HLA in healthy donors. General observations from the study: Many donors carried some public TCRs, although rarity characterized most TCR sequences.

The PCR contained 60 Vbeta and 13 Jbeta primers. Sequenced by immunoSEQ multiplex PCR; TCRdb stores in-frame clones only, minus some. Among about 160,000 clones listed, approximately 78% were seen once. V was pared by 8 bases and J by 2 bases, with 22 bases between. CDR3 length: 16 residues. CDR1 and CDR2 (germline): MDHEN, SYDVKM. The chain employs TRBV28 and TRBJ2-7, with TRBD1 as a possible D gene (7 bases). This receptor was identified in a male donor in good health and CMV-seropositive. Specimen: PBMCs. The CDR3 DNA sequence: TGTGCCAGCCTCAGAGGGAGGACAGGCGAAACCTACGAGCAGTACTTC. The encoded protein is CASLRGRTGETYEQYF.